This T cell receptor beta chain comes out of a study of T cell responses to AZD1222 COVID-19 vaccine. The germline CDR1 and CDR2 sequences are SGHKS and YYEKEE (reference sequence). Trimming removed 4 bases from V and 5 bases from J, with 17 bases in between. The CDR3 contains 15 residues. This clone was detected only once. Only in-frame clones appear in the TCRdb table, and some are missing; sequencing was by immunoSEQ multiplex PCR. The sample has some 130,000 clones, roughly 90% seen once. The rearrangement links TRBV5-5 to TRBJ2-3; possible D gene TRBD1, 6 bases. Sequenced here: peripheral blood, sampled on day 0 of AZD1222 vaccination. The clonotype was recovered from an adult in good health. The CDR3 spells CASSRDIYGEDTQYF. The CDR3, as DNA: TGTGCCAGCAGCCGGGACATCTATGGGGAAGATACGCAGTATTTT.